The TCR beta chain described here comes from a study of T cells in Graves' hyperthyroidism and ophthalmopathy. This clonotype was counted at least ten times. Amplification yielded TCR beta CDR3 regions, with RNA transcripts as the source. HTBI primers were employed in a first-round RT-PCR of the TCR CDR3. TCRdb reanalysed the multiplex PCR reads using MiXCR and keeps one entry per CDR3 protein. This table holds over 250,000 distinct CDR3 sequences, around a quarter found once. This CDR3 region has 14 residues. V dropped 4 bases and J dropped 6; count of bases not matched to a gene: 5. Per germline, CDR1 LGHDT and CDR2 YNNKEL (reference sequence).

The source is a man between 40 and 49 years old with Graves' hyperthyroidism that later progressed to Graves' ophthalmopathy. The sequencing input was blood. The chain has TRBV3-1 and TRBJ1-2, with 10 positions matching TRBD1. CDR3 amino acids: CASSRPGTGDGYTF. For the CDR3, the DNA is TGTGCCAGCAGCCGCCCCGGGACAGGGGATGGCTACACCTTC.